The next 11 T cell receptor beta chains were all read from a single sample in a study of regulatory T cells in long-lasting Graves disease. Assembly of TCR beta libraries relied on iRepertoire HTBI primers together with Arm-PCR of CDR3 regions. TCRdb passed the multiplex PCR reads through MiXCR, listing each CDR3 protein once. This table has about 290,000 distinct CDR3 sequences, 20% to 25% appearing once. The time point was: persistent/refractory GD, antithyroid drugs over 5 years with positive TRAb. Generation of the TCR library employed RNA extracted from PBMCs. This sample comprised peripheral blood mononuclear cells (PBMCs), obtained when the disease was refractory, from a patient treated with antithyroid drugs. These receptors were obtained from a female donor with Graves disease.

This clonotype was seen a handful of times. The chain recombines TRBV19 with TRBJ2-6; D is undetermined. This CDR3 contains 16 residues. Deletions cut 3 bases from V and 1 base from J, with 10 bases between. Germline V gene sequence: CDR1 LNHDA, CDR2 SQIVND (reference sequence). The CDR3 is CASSMAARSGANVLTF. Here the CDR3 DNA reads TGTGCCAGTAGTATGGCAGCCAGATCTGGGGCCAACGTCCTGACTTTC.

This clonotype was detected only once. The rearrangement uses TRBV11-2 and TRBJ2-1; D is unresolved. Germline CDR1 SGHAT, CDR2 FQNNGV. V was shortened by 3 bases and J by 5 bases, with 5 bases between the two germline ends. The CDR3 is 12 residues long. The DNA for the CDR3 is TGTGCCAGCAGCTTTGAGAACAATGAGCAGTTCTTC. Amino acid sequence: CASSFENNEQFF.

There are many counts of this clonotype. V usage is TRBV28 and J usage is TRBJ2-5; 10 nucleotides agree with TRBD1. Per the germline V gene, CDR1 is MDHEN and CDR2 is SYDVKM. This CDR3 contains 13 residues. V shed 3 bases and J 13 bases; nucleotides not matched to a gene: 8. The CDR3 spells CASSLPGTGDGYF. The CDR3 coding sequence is TGTGCCAGCAGTTTGCCCGGGACAGGGGATGGGTACTTC.

The chain joins TRBV4-3 to TRBJ1-3; 7 positions match TRBD1. There are 15 residues in the CDR3. V lost 1 base to trimming and J lost 5 bases; unmatched junction nucleotides: 5. In germline, CDR1 is LGHNA, CDR2 YSLEER. The CDR3 protein is CASSQVEGARNTIYF. CDR3 coding DNA: TGCGCCAGCAGCCAAGTGGAGGGGGCTCGAAACACCATATATTTT.

The table lists this clonotype with many counts. This chain connects TRBV28 to TRBJ1-3; D ambiguous. CDR3 length: 15 residues. V lost 5 bases and J 0 bases, leaving 11 bases between the germline ends. Looked up from germline, CDR1 is MDHEN and CDR2 is SYDVKM. The chain's CDR3 is CASSLGLNSGNTIYF. As DNA, the CDR3 is TGTGCCAGCAGTCTCGGACTGAACTCTGGAAACACCATATATTTT.

This clonotype showed up many times. The chain joins TRBV28 to TRBJ1-1; unclear D gene. Trimming stripped 6 bases from V and 3 bases from J, with 8 bases between. This CDR3 has 12 residues. The V gene's germline CDR1 is MDHEN and CDR2 SYDVKM. In nucleotides, the CDR3 is TGTGCCAGCAGAATTGATCACACTGAAGCTTTCTTT. As protein: CASRIDHTEAFF.

This clonotype was recorded a few times. The gene calls are TRBV12-3 or TRBV12-4 and TRBJ2-7; D possibly matches TRBD1 or TRBD2 (5 bases each). CDR3 length equals 14 residues. Trimming left V 3 bases short and J 5 bases short, with 14 bases between. The DNA of the CDR3 is TGTGCCAGCAGTTTGAGGGGCGTAGAGGACGAGCAGTACTTC. Its translation is CASSLRGVEDEQYF.

V usage is TRBV11-2 and J usage is TRBJ2-1; TRBD2 matches at 10 bases. Germline V gene sequence: CDR1 SGHAT, CDR2 FQNNGV. The CDR3 is 15 residues long. Germline trimming cut 3 bases from V and 6 bases from J; bases unmatched to any gene: 5. CDR3 protein: CASSFSGREINEQFF. DNA of the CDR3: TGTGCCAGCAGCTTCAGCGGGAGGGAGATCAATGAGCAGTTCTTC.

This clonotype has just a few counts. This rearrangement joins TRBV27 to TRBJ1-1, with 8 bases matching TRBD1. This CDR3 region has 13 residues. CDR1 and CDR2 from the germline V gene are MNHEY and SMNVEV (reference sequence). V shed 7 bases and J 2 bases; nucleotides not matched to a gene: 3. Here the CDR3 reads CASTDRGNTEAFF. CDR3 in DNA: TGTGCCAGCACCGACAGGGGAAACACTGAAGCTTTCTTT.

The sample holds many counts of this clonotype. V usage is TRBV28 and J usage is TRBJ1-4, with TRBD1 as a possible D gene (6 bases). This CDR3 contains 14 residues. Germline V gene lookup returns CDR1 MDHEN and CDR2 SYDVKM. V dropped 6 bases and J dropped 5 bases, with 13 bases sitting between them. The CDR3 DNA sequence: TGTGCCAGCAGCTTCCGGGACACGAATGAAAAACTGTTTTTT. Translation gives CASSFRDTNEKLFF.

The chain couples TRBV6-2 or TRBV6-3 to TRBJ2-2; 9 bases are shared with TRBD2. The CDR3 has 15 residues. After removal of 8 bases from V and 0 bases from J, the junction contained 4 bases not matched to a gene. Looked up from germline, CDR1 is MNHEY and CDR2 is SVGEGT. The CDR3 DNA reads as TGTGCCAGCTCGGTAGCGGGAGCGAACACCGGGGAGCTGTTTTTT. As protein: CASSVAGANTGELFF.